A single sample is the source of the 21 T cell receptor beta chains below, sequenced in a study of shared clonotypes between healthy human individuals. Data came from immunoSEQ multiplex PCR; TCRdb stores just in-frame clones and leaves some out. The data hold roughly 2.5 million clones, with more than 90% observed a single time. Source material: naive CD4+ T cells sorted from blood. This sample's subset: CD45RA+ positively selected. The receptors come from a man between 18 and 29 years old in good health.

This CDR3 is CASTIAGTSYEQYF. In DNA, the CDR3 is TGTGCCAGCACCATAGCGGGGACGAGCTACGAGCAGTACTTC. The V and J genes are TRBV5-4 and TRBJ2-7, with TRBD2 matching over 8 bases. The CDR3 contains 14 residues. Per germline, CDR1 SGHNT and CDR2 YYREEE (reference sequence). Trimming at V came to 6 bases and at J to 3 bases, leaving 8 bases not matched to a gene.

Note on this clone: The same CDR3 can be traced to other DNA sequences in this sample. The J gene is TRBJ2-3, the V gene TRBV7-2, with TRBD1 matching over 9 bases. The germline CDR1 and CDR2 sequences are SGHTA and FQGNSA. This CDR3 has 15 amino acids. Unmatched junction bases numbered 5, after V lost 5 bases and J lost 2 bases. CDR3 DNA sequence: TGTGCCAGCAGCCTCGGGACAGGGTACACAGATACGCAGTATTTT. This translates into CASSLGTGYTDTQYF.

The V call is TRBV5-5, the J call TRBJ1-2, with D perhaps TRBD1 (5 bases). Per germline, CDR1 SGHKS and CDR2 YYEKEE (reference sequence). The CDR3 runs 15 residues. The V gene lost 0 bases and the J gene lost 2 bases, with 11 bases spanning the gap. CDR3 in amino acids: CASSLEVTENYGYTF. Written as DNA, the CDR3 is TGTGCCAGCAGCTTGGAAGTGACAGAAAACTATGGCTACACCTTC.

This chain links TRBV7-2 with TRBJ1-5; D may be TRBD1 (5 bases). The CDR3 has 14 residues. CDR1 is SGHTA and CDR2 is FQGNSA in the germline V gene. V lost 2 bases, J lost 5 bases, and 10 bases lay in between. The CDR3 sequence: CASSLRRGDQPQHF. The CDR3 bases are TGTGCCAGCAGCTTACGTCGGGGGGATCAGCCCCAGCATTTT. Combining the CDR3 with reference TRBV7-2 and TRBJ1-5 gives the whole variable domain GAGVSQSPSNKVTEKGKDVELRCDPISGHTALYWYRQSLGQGLEFLIYFQGNSAPDKSGLPSDRFSAERTGGSVSTLTIQRTQQEDSAVYLCASSLRRGDQPQHFGDGTRLSIL.

The rearrangement uses TRBV4-1 and TRBJ2-4, with D possibly TRBD2 on 6 matching bases. The CDR3 is 17 amino acids. Between the trimmed V and J ends, which lost 1 base and 2 bases, there was a span of 15 bases. Germline CDR1 is MGHRA and CDR2 is YSYEKL. In nucleotides, the CDR3 is TGCGCCAGCAGCCAAGTCGCGGGATTGTCGACCAAAAACATTCAGTACTTC. It yields the protein CASSQVAGLSTKNIQYF.

The V and J genes are TRBV19 and TRBJ1-3; D call uncertain. The CDR3 loop spans 15 amino acids. The V gene's germline CDR1 is LNHDA and CDR2 SQIVND (reference sequence). The V gene lost 8 bases and the J gene lost 0 bases, with 14 bases spanning the gap. CDR3 coding DNA: TGTGCCAGTGAGGTTCGATCGGTCTCTGGAAACACCATATATTTT. This translates into CASEVRSVSGNTIYF.

V and J are TRBV27 and TRBJ1-6; D call uncertain. The germline V gene encodes CDR1 MNHEY and CDR2 SMNVEV (reference sequence). Trimming removed 2 bases at V and 14 bases at J, with 13 bases between. The CDR3 contains 13 residues. CDR3 bases: TGTGCCAGCAGTTTAAGAGGAGCCACGGCCCTCCACTTT. Translated, it gives CASSLRGATALHF.

This chain connects TRBV6-6 to TRBJ1-2; TRBD1 matches 7 bases. This CDR3 is 14 amino acids long. The J segment lost 6 bases and the V segment lost 6 bases, leaving 10 bases of the junction unmatched. Germline V lookup: CDR1 MNHNY, CDR2 SVGAGI (reference sequence). The CDR3 reads CASSNRQGLDGYTF. CDR3 DNA: TGTGCCAGCAGCAATAGACAGGGCCTGGATGGCTACACCTTC.

The chain joins TRBV5-1 to TRBJ2-3; D is perhaps TRBD2 (6 bases). The V and J ends lost 2 bases and 0 bases respectively, with 10 bases between them. This CDR3 is 15 amino acids long. Germline-derived CDR1 and CDR2 are SGHRS and YFSETQ. The CDR3 DNA reads as TGCGCCAGCAGCTTACTAGCATCTAGCACAGATACGCAGTATTTT. Protein sequence: CASSLLASSTDTQYF.

Only one count was recorded for this clone. The V call is TRBV29-1, the J call TRBJ2-3; no clear D gene. The CDR3 spans 13 residues. Germline CDR1 and CDR2: SQVTM and ANQGSEA. V gave up 4 bases and J gave up 2 bases, with 10 bases separating them. For the CDR3, the DNA is TGCAGCGTTGCAGGACGTCACACAGATACGCAGTATTTT. Amino acids: CSVAGRHTDTQYF.

This clone was seen just once. The CDR3 DNA follows: TGTGCCAGCACCAGATACGCTAGCGGGTTAGAGACCCAGTACTTC. This encodes CASTRYASGLETQYF. The chain combines TRBV27 with TRBJ2-5; 8 nucleotides match TRBD2. This CDR3 spans 15 amino acids. Unmatched junction bases numbered 11, after V lost 7 bases and J lost 4 bases. Per the germline V gene, CDR1 is MNHEY and CDR2 is SMNVEV (reference sequence).

This clone was seen only once. J is TRBJ2-1 and V is TRBV30, with D perhaps matching TRBD2 (6 bases). CDR3 length: 13 amino acids. Between the trimmed V and J ends, which lost 5 bases and 8 bases, there was a span of 16 bases. CDR1 GTSNPN and CDR2 SVGIG come from the germline V gene (reference sequence). The CDR3 DNA reads TGTGCCTGGTCGACTAGGAGGGGTGATGAGCAGTTCTTC. It specifies CAWSTRRGDEQFF.

The rearrangement joins TRBV28 to TRBJ2-7; D gene unclear. CDR1 is MDHEN and CDR2 is SYDVKM in the germline V gene. V was pared by 4 bases and J by 0 bases, with 16 bases between. The CDR3 length is 16 residues. CDR3: CASSYNFVDRSYEQYF. CDR3 sequence (DNA): TGTGCCAGCAGTTATAATTTTGTCGACCGCTCCTACGAGCAGTACTTC.

The genes are TRBV7-8 and TRBJ1-6; 8 bases fit TRBD1. J gave up 5 bases and V 2 bases, and 5 bases lay outside the gene matches. CDR1 and CDR2 (germline): SGHVS, FQNEAQ. CDR3 size: 16 residues. Here the CDR3 DNA reads TGTGCCAGCAGCTTACGGAAGGACAGGGATAATTCACCCCTCCACTTT. It is translated as CASSLRKDRDNSPLHF.

This rearrangement joins TRBV9 to TRBJ1-2; weak D call: TRBD1 (6 bases). The germline V and J ends were trimmed by 3 bases and 0 bases, with 9 bases remaining between them. Germline CDR1 is SGDLS and CDR2 is YYNGEE. The CDR3 consists of 14 residues. CDR3 sequence: CASSARTANYGYTF. The CDR3 DNA follows: TGTGCCAGCAGCGCCCGGACAGCTAACTATGGCTACACCTTC.

The CDR3 loop reads CAWTFDGGEQFF. The CDR3 DNA reads TGTGCCTGGACCTTCGATGGGGGTGAGCAGTTCTTC. This chain connects TRBV30 to TRBJ2-1; the D gene could be TRBD1 or TRBD2 (5 bases each). V shed 4 bases and J shed 9 bases, with 13 bases lying between them. The CDR3 is made up of 12 amino acids. Germline V gene sequence: CDR1 GTSNPN, CDR2 SVGIG (reference sequence).

The V and J genes are TRBV5-1 and TRBJ2-1, with D possibly TRBD2 on 7 matching bases. Germline values: CDR1 SGHRS, CDR2 YFSETQ. V dropped 3 bases and J dropped 10 bases, with 17 bases sitting between them. The CDR3 contains 14 residues. This CDR3 is CASSSLGGGREQFF. CDR3 nucleotide sequence: TGCGCCAGCAGCTCCCTAGGGGGGGGTAGGGAGCAGTTCTTC.

The rearrangement uses TRBV2 and TRBJ2-3, with D perhaps TRBD1 (5 bases). CDR1 and CDR2 from the germline V gene are SNHLY and FYNNEI. V was shortened by 6 bases and J by 6 bases, with 22 bases between the two germline ends. This CDR3 region has 16 residues. CDR3 DNA sequence: TGTGCCAGCAGCGCATCCAGGGTATCAGGAATGGATACGCAGTATTTT. Its protein product is CASSASRVSGMDTQYF.

The V call is TRBV11-2, the J call TRBJ2-1; D is unresolved. Between the trimmed V and J ends, which lost 0 bases and 2 bases, there was a span of 14 bases. Germline V gene data show CDR1 as SGHAT and CDR2 as FQNNGV. This CDR3 region has 17 residues. CDR3 sequence: CASSLDSLSRPYNEQFF. The CDR3 region has the DNA TGTGCCAGCAGCTTAGATTCACTCTCTCGTCCCTACAATGAGCAGTTCTTC.

The rearrangement uses TRBV6-1 and TRBJ2-1; the D is unclear. V was pared by 6 bases and J by 6 bases, with 12 bases between. This CDR3 comprises 13 residues. Germline CDR1 MNHNS, CDR2 SASEGT. CDR3 amino acids: CASRGGVVNEQFF. The CDR3 nucleotides are TGTGCCAGCAGGGGTGGTGTAGTCAATGAGCAGTTCTTC.

The V call is TRBV10-2, the J call TRBJ2-7, with 13 bases aligning to TRBD2. Germline V gives CDR1 WSHSY, CDR2 SAAADI. Losses at the gene ends were 2 bases for V and 7 bases for J; bases not matched to a gene: 8. This CDR3 has 16 amino acids. This CDR3 reads CASSEPGLAGLQEQYF. Here the CDR3 DNA reads TGCGCCAGCAGTGAGCCGGGACTAGCGGGACTTCAGGAGCAGTACTTC.